This record concerns one TCR beta chain sequence. Its antigen remains unknown. A multiplex PCR was run with 60 Vbeta primers and 13 Jbeta primers. TCRdb's table, derived via immunoSEQ multiplex PCR, lists solely in-frame clones and lacks some. The sample lists some 270,000 clones; 75% to 90% were seen once. The CDR3 covers 18 residues. Germline CDR1 is LGHNA and CDR2 is YNFKEQ. Trimming removed 5 bases from V and 5 bases from J, with 26 bases in between. These data are taken from a study of cytomegalovirus exposure and HLA in healthy donors. Study findings and constraints: HLA allele associations emerged for about 16,000 TCR beta sequences in a later analysis, at 0.05 false discovery rate. As a later analysis showed, a missense DCLRE1C variant was linked to trimming of TCR beta V- and J-genes.

The sequenced sample consisted of PBMCs. This TCR was sampled from a girl under 10 years old in good health and CMV-seronegative. V usage is TRBV4-2 and J usage is TRBJ2-3, with D maybe TRBD1 (6 bases). CDR3 DNA: TGTGCCAGCAGCGCACGCATGGACAGCGGTGTTTTTTTAGATACGCAGTATTTT. Its protein product is CASSARMDSGVFLDTQYF.